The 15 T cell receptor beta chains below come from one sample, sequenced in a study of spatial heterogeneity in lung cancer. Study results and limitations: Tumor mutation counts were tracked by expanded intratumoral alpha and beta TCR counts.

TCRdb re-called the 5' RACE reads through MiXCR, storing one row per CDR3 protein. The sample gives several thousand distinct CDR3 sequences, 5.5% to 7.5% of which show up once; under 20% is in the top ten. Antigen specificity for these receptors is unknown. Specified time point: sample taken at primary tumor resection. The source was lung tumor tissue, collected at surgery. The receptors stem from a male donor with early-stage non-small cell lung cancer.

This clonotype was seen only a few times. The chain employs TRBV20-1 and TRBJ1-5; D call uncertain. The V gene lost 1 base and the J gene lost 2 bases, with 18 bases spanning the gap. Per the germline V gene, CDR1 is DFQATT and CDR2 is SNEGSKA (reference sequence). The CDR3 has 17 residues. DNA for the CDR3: TGCAGTGCTAGAGCCCCCAACCGCGCCTTCGGCAATCAGCCCCAGCATTTT. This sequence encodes CSARAPNRAFGNQPQHF.

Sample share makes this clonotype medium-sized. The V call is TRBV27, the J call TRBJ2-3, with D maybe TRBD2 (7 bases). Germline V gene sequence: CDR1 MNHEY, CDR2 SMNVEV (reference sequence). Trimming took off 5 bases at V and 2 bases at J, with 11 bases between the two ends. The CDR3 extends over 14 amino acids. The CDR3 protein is CASSGGDITDTQYF. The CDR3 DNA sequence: TGTGCCAGCAGTGGGGGGGACATCACAGATACGCAGTATTTT.

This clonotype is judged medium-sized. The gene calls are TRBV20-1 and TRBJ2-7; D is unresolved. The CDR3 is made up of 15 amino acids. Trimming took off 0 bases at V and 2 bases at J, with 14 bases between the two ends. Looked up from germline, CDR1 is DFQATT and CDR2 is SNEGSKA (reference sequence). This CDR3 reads CSARDIDMGTYEQYF. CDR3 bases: TGCAGTGCTAGAGATATAGACATGGGCACCTACGAGCAGTACTTC.

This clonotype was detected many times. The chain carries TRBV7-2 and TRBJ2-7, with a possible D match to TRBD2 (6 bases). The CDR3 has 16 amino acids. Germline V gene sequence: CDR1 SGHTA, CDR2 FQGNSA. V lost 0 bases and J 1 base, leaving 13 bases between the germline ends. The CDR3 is CASSLARSGRSYEQYF. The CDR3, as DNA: TGTGCCAGCAGCTTAGCGCGGAGCGGGCGGTCCTACGAGCAGTACTTC.

The CDR3 region is CAIGSGGNQPQHF. DNA of the CDR3: TGTGCCATCGGTTCAGGGGGAAATCAGCCCCAGCATTTT. The chain joins TRBV10-3 to TRBJ1-5; 7 nucleotides align to TRBD1. Trimming took 8 bases from V and 4 from J; bases not matched to a gene: 5. The germline CDR1 and CDR2 sequences are ENHRY and SYGVKD. The CDR3 spans 13 residues.

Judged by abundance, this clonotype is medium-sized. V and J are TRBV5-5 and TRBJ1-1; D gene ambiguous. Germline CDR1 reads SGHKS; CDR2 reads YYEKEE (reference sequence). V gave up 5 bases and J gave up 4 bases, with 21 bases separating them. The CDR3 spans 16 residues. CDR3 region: CASSWSNRAPGTEAFF. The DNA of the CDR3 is TGTGCCAGCAGTTGGTCCAACCGGGCCCCGGGCACTGAAGCTTTCTTT.

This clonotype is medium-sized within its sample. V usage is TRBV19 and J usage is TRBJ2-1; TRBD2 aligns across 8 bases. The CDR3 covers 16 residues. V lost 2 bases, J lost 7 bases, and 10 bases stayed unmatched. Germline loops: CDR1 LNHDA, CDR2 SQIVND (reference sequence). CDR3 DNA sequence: TGTGCCAGTAGTATAAGATCGGGGGGGACTCGGAATGAGCAGTTCTTC. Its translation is CASSIRSGGTRNEQFF.

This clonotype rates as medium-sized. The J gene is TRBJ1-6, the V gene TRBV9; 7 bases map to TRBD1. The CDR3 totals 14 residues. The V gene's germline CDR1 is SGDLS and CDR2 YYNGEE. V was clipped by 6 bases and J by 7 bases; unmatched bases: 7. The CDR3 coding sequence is TGTGCCAGCACCCAGGGGGACAGAAATTCACCCCTCCACTTT. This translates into CASTQGDRNSPLHF.

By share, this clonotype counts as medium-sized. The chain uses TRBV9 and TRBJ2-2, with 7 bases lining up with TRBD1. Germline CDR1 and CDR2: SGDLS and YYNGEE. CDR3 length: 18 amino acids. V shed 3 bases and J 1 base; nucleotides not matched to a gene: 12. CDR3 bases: TGTGCCAGCAGCGGGGCAGCGACAGGGCCTATGAACACCGGGGAGCTGTTTTTT. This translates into CASSGAATGPMNTGELFF.

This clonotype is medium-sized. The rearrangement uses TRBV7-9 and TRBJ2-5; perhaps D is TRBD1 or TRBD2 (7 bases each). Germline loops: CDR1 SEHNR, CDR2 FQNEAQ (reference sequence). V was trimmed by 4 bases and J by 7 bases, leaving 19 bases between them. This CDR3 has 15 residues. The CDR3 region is CASSSRGGGSATQYF. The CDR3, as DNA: TGTGCCAGCAGCTCAAGGGGAGGGGGCTCAGCGACCCAGTACTTC.

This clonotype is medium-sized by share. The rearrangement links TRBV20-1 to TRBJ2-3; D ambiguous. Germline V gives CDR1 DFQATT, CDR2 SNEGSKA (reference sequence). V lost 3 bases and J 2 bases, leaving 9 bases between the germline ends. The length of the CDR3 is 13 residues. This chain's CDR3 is CSASGQNTDTQYF. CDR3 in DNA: TGCAGTGCTAGTGGTCAGAACACAGATACGCAGTATTTT.

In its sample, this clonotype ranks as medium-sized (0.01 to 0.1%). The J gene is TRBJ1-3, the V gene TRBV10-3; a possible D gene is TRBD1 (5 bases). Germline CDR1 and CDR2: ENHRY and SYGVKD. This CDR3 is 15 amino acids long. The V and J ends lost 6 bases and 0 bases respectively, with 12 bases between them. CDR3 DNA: TGTGCCATCAGCCCCGGGACGGTCTCTGGAAACACCATATATTTT. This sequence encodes CAISPGTVSGNTIYF.

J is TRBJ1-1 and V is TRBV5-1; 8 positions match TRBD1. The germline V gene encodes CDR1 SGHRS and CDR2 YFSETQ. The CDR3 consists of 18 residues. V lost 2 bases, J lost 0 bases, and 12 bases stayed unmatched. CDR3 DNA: TGCGCCAGCAGCTTTGGTCTAACAGGGGGTAGACTGAACACTGAAGCTTTCTTT. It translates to CASSFGLTGGRLNTEAFF.

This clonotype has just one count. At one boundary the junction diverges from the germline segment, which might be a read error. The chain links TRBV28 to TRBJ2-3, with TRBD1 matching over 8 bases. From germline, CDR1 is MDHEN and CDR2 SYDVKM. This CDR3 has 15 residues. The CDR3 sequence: CASGLADRVSNTQYF. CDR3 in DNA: TGTGCCAGCGGTTTAGCGGACAGGGTCTCTAATACGCAGTATTTT.

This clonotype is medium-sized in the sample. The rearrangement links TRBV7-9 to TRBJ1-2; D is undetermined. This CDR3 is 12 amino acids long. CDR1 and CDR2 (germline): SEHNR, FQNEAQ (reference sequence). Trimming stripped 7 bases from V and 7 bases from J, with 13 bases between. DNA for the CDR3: TGTGCCAGCATCCCCTTAGGGCCTGGCTACACCTTC. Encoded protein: CASIPLGPGYTF.